This T cell receptor beta chain was identified in a study of spatial heterogeneity in lung cancer. Study-wide results and limits: The study found ubiquitous expanded tumor TCRs in blood more at resection than follow-up.

Notes on this clonotype: The antigen is not known.

The time point is: sample taken at primary tumor resection. The cohort: over 65 early-stage, untreated non-small cell lung cancer patients. TCR cDNA molecules were tagged individually, and each one carried a unique molecular identifier. TCRdb re-called the 5' RACE reads with MiXCR, one entry per CDR3 protein. The sample shows about 20,000 distinct CDR3 sequences, around 5.3% of them seen only once. V shed 4 bases, J shed 0 bases, and the junction held 10 bases outside the gene matches. This CDR3 contains 16 residues. Looked up from germline, CDR1 is SGHDT and CDR2 is YYEEEE. The material was PBMCs, obtained at surgery. This sequence joins TRBV5-6 and TRBJ2-7; 7 bases align to TRBD1. The source is a male donor with early-stage non-small cell lung cancer. DNA for the CDR3: TGTGCCAGCAGCCTGCTTGGACAGGCCAACTCCTACGAGCAGTACTTC. Protein: CASSLLGQANSYEQYF.